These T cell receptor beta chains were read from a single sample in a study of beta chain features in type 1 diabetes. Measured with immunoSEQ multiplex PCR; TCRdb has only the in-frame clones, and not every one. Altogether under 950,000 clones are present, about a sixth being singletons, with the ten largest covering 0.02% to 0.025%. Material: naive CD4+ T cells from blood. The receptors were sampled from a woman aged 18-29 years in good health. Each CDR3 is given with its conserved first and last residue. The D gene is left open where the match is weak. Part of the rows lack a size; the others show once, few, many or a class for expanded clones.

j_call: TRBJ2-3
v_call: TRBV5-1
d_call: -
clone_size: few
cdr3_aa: CASSLVVWADTQYF
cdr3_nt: TGCGCCAGCAGCTTGGTAGTATGGGCAGATACGCAGTATTTT

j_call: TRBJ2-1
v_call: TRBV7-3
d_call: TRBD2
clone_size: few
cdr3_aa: CASSSQAGELIF
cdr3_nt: TGTGCCAGCAGCTCCCAAGCGGGAGAGCTAATCTTC

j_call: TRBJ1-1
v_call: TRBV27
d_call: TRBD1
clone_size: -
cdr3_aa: CASSLTGTANTEAFF
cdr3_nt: TGTGCCAGCAGTTTAACCGGGACAGCGAACACTGAAGCTTTCTTT

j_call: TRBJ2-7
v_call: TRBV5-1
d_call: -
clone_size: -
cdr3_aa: CASSLRGRAEGGEQYF
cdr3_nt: TGCGCCAGCAGCCTGCGTGGGAGAGCGGAAGGTGGCGAGCAGTACTTC

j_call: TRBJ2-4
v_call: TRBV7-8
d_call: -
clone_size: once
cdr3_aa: CAGSFEVPSGNIQYF
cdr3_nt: TGTGCCGGCAGCTTCGAGGTACCATCGGGAAACATTCAGTACTTC

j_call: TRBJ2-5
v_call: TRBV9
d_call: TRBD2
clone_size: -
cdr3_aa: CASSVGLAGAGGETQYF
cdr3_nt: TGTGCCAGCAGCGTAGGCCTAGCGGGAGCGGGAGGAGAGACCCAGTACTTC

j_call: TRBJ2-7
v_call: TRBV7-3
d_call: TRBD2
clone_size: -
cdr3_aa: CASSPSGRFHEQYF
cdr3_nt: TGTGCCAGCAGCCCTAGCGGGAGGTTCCACGAGCAGTACTTC

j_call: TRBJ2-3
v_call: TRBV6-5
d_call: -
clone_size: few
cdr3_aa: CASSVLIGSTDTQYF
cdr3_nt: TGTGCCAGCAGTGTCCTCATCGGGAGCACAGATACGCAGTATTTT

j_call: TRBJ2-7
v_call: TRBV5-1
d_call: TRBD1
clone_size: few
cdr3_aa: CASSFLPGTGGVHEQYF
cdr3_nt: TGCGCCAGCAGCTTTTTGCCCGGGACAGGGGGCGTGCACGAGCAGTACTTC

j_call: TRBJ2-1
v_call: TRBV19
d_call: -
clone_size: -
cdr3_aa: CASSRRDRDHNEQFF
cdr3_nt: TGTGCCAGTAGTCGAAGAGACCGGGACCATAATGAGCAGTTCTTC

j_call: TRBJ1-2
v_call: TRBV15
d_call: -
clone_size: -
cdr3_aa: CATSRVGTNNGYTF
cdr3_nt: TGTGCCACCAGCAGAGTCGGGACTAACAATGGCTACACCTTC

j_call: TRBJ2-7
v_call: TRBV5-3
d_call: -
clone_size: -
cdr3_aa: CARSQLSSYEQYF
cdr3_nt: TGTGCCAGAAGTCAGCTCAGCTCCTACGAGCAGTACTTC

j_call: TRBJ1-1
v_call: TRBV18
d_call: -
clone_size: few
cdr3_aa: CASSQLNFAEAFF
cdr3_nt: TGTGCCAGCTCACAGTTGAACTTCGCTGAAGCTTTCTTT

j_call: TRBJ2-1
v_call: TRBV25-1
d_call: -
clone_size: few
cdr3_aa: CASSPSGGLGQFF
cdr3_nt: TGTGCCAGCTCACCCAGTGGGGGGTTAGGGCAGTTCTTC

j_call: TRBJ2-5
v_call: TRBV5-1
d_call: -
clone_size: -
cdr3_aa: CASSRGGGETQYF
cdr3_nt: TGCGCCAGCAGCCGCGGGGGCGGGGAGACCCAGTACTTC

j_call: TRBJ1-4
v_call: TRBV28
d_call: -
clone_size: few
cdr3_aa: CASSSSPSTNEKLFF
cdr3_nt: TGTGCCAGCTCGAGTTCCCCCTCTACTAATGAAAAACTGTTTTTT

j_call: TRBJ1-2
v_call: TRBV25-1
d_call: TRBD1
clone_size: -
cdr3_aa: CARQGNYGYTF
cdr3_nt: TGTGCCAGACAGGGGAACTATGGCTACACCTTC

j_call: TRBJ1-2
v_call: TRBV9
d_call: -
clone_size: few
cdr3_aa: CASSQNHGSAYGYTF
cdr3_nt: TGTGCCAGCAGCCAAAATCATGGGTCTGCCTATGGCTACACCTTC

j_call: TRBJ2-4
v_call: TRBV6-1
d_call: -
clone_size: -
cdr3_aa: CASSETVSTDQYF
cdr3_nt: TGTGCCAGCAGTGAGACAGTTTCTACGGATCAGTACTTC

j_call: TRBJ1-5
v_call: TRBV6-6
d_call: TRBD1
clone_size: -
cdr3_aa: CASSYGTALGYQPQHF
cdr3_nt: TGTGCCAGCAGTTACGGGACAGCTCTCGGGTATCAGCCCCAGCATTTT

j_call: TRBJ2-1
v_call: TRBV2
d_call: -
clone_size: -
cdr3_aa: CASSVVVTQRGEQFF
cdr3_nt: TGTGCCAGCAGTGTTGTCGTGACCCAAAGGGGTGAGCAGTTCTTC

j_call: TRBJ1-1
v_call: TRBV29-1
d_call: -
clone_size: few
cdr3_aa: CSVETFFDTEAFF
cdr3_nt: TGCAGCGTTGAGACCTTTTTCGACACTGAAGCTTTCTTT

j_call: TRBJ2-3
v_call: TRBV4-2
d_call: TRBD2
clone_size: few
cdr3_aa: CASSQRTSGSTDTQYF
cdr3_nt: TGTGCCAGCAGCCAAAGGACTAGCGGGAGCACAGATACGCAGTATTTT

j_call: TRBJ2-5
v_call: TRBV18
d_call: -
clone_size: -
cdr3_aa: CASSPRRGQQETQYF
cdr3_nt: TGTGCCAGCTCACCCCGGCGAGGACAGCAAGAGACCCAGTACTTC

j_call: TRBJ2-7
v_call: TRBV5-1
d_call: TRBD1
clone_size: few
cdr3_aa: CASSLGPDRGLYEQYF
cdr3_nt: TGCGCCAGCAGCTTGGGGCCGGACAGGGGGCTTTACGAGCAGTACTTC

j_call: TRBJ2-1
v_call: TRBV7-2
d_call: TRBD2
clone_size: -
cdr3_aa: CASSLVRGLVPEQFF
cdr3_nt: TGTGCCAGCAGCTTAGTGAGGGGACTAGTTCCTGAGCAGTTCTTC

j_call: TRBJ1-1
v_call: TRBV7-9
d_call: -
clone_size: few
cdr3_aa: CASSLAVGNTEAFF
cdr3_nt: TGTGCCAGCAGCTTGGCGGTGGGGAACACTGAAGCTTTCTTT

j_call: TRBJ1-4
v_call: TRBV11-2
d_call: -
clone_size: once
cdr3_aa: CASSHRDTGNEKLFF
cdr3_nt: TGTGCCAGCAGCCACCGGGACACGGGAAATGAAAAACTGTTTTTT